The source of this T cell receptor (beta chain) is a study of technical replicates of blood from a few donors. Generated by immunoSEQ multiplex PCR, the TCRdb table keeps only in-frame clones and is missing some. This sample yields 55,000 to 75,000 clones, of which 85% to 95% are seen a single time; about 3% belongs to the top ten. The CDR3 contains 12 residues. The germline V and J ends were trimmed by 5 bases and 10 bases, with 15 bases remaining between them. Germline-derived CDR1 and CDR2 are GTSNPN and SVGIG (reference sequence). This clonotype was obtained from a human donor in good health. Some clones in this sample may be carry-over from other donors' samples. The chain links TRBV30 to TRBJ2-1; D may be TRBD1 (6 bases). Sequencing was done on a sample of PBMCs. The chain's CDR3 is CAWYTGRREQFF. CDR3 DNA: TGTGCCTGGTACACAGGGCGAAGGGAGCAGTTCTTC.